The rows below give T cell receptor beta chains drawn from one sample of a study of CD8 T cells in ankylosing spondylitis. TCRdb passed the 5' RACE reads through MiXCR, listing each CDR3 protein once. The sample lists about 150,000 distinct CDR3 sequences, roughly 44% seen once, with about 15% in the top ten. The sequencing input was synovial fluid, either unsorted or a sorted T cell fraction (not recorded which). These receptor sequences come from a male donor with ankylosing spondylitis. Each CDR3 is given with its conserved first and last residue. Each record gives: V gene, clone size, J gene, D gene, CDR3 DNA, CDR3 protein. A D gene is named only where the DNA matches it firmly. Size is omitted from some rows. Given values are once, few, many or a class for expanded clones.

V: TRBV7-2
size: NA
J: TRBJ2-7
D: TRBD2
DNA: TGTGCCAGCACCCTAACTAGCGCCAACAACTACGAGCAGTACTTC
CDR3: CASTLTSANNYEQYF

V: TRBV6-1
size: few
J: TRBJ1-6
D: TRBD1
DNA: TGTGCCAGCAGCACCAGGACAGGGGATAATTCACCCCTCCACTTT
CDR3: CASSTRTGDNSPLHF

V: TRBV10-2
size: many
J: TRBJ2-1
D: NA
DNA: TGCGCCAGCAGCCCCCACAGGGCCTATGAGCAGTTCTTC
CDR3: CASSPHRAYEQFF

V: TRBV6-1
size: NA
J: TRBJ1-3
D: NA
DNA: TGTGCCAGCACCGACCTTCCGGGACACCCTCTCTCTGGAAACACCATATATTTT
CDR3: CASTDLPGHPLSGNTIYF

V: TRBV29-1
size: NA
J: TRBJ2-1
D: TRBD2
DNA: TGCAGCGTTGAAAAGGACCTCGGGACTAGCGGGAGCAATGAGCAGTTCTTC
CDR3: CSVEKDLGTSGSNEQFF

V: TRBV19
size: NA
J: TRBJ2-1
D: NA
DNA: TGTGCCAGTACGGACTTCAATGAGCAGTTCTTC
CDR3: CASTDFNEQFF

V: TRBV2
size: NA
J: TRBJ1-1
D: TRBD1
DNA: TGTGCCAGCAGTGGGGAGGCGACAGGGGTCCTAAACACTGAAGCTTTCTTT
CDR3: CASSGEATGVLNTEAFF

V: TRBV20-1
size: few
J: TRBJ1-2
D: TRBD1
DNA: TGCAGTGCTAGAGACCCCGGGACAGGGGAAAAGAATAACTATGGCTACACCTTC
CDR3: CSARDPGTGEKNNYGYTF

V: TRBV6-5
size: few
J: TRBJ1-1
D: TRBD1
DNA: TGTGCCAGCAGTTACGGGGGACAGGGGAACACTGAAGCTTTCTTT
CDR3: CASSYGGQGNTEAFF

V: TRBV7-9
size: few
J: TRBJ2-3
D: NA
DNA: TGTGCCAGCAGCTTCTACGGGACCGTGAGCACAGATACGCAGTATTTT
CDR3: CASSFYGTVSTDTQYF

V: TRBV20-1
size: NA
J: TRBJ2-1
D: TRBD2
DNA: TGCAGTGCAAAGCCCCCCAGGGAGGGTCTCAATGAGCAGTTCTTC
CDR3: CSAKPPREGLNEQFF

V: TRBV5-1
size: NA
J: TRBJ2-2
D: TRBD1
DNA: TGCGCCAGCAGCAAAAGCCCGGGACAGGGCATCTTCTTAACCGGGGAGCTGTTTTTT
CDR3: CASSKSPGQGIFLTGELFF